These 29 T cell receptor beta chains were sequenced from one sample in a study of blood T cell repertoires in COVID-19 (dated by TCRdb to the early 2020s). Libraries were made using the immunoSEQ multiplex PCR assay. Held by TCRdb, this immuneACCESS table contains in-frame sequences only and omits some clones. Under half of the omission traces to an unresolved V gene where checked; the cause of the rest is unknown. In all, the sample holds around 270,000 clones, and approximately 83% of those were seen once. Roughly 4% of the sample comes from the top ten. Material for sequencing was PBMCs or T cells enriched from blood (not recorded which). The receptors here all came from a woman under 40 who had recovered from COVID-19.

CDR3 nucleotide sequence: TGTGCCACCAGTGGACAGCACACCGGGGAGCTGTTTTTT. It is translated as CATSGQHTGELFF. The V gene is TRBV24-1, the J gene TRBJ2-2, with D possibly TRBD1 on 5 matching bases. V lost 5 bases and J lost 3, with 6 bases in between. This CDR3 is built from 13 residues. The germline gives CDR1 KGHDR, CDR2 SFDVKD.

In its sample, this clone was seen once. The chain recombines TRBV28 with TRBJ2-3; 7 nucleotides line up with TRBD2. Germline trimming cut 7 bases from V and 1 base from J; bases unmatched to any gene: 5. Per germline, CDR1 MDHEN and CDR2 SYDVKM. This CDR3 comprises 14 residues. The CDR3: CASTIAGRTDTQYF. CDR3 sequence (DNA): TGTGCCAGCACTATAGCGGGCCGCACAGATACGCAGTATTTT.

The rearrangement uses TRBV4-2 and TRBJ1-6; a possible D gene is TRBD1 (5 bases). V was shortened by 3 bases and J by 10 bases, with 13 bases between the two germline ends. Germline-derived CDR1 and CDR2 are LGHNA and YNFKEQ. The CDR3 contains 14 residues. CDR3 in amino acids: CASSQARGESPLHF. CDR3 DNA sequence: TGTGCCAGCAGCCAGGCTAGGGGTGAATCACCCCTCCACTTT.

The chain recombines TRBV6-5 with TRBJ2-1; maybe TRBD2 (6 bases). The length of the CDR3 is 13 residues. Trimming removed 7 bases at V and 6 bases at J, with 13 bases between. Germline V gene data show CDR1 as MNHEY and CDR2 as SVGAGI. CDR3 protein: CASNRDFANEQFF. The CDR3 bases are TGTGCCAGCAATCGGGACTTTGCCAATGAGCAGTTCTTC.

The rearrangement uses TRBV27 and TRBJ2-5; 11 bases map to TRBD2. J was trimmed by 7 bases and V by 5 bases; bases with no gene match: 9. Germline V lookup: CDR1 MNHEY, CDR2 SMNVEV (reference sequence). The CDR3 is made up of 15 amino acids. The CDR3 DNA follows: TGTGCCAGCAGTCCCTCACTAGCGGGAGTGGGGACCCAGTACTTC. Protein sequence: CASSPSLAGVGTQYF.

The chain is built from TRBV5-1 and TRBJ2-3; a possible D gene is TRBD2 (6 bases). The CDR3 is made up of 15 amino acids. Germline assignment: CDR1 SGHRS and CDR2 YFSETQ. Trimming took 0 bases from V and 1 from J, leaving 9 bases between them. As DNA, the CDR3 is TGCGCCAGCAGCTTGGCGGGGGACCGCACAGATACGCAGTATTTT. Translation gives CASSLAGDRTDTQYF.

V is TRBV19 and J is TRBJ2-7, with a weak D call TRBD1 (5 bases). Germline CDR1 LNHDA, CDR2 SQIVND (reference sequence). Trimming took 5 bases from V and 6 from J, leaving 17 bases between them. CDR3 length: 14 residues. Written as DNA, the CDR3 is TGTGCCAGTAGTTCCCAGGGATTTCTCGGCGAGCAGTACTTC. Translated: CASSSQGFLGEQYF. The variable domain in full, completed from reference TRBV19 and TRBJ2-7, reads DGGITQSPKYLFRKEGQNVTLSCEQNLNHDAMYWYRQDPGQGLRLIYYSQIVNDFQKGDIAEGYSVSREKKESFPLTVTSAQKNPTAFYLCASSSQGFLGEQYFGPGTRLTVT.

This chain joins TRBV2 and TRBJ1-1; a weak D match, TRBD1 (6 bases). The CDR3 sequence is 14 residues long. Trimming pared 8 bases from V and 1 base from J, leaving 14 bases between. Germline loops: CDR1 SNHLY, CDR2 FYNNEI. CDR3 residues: CASLEQGTNTEAFF. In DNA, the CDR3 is TGTGCCAGCCTAGAACAGGGTACGAACACTGAAGCTTTCTTT. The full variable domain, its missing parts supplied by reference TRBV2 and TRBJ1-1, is EPEVTQTPSHQVTQMGQEVILRCVPISNHLYFYWYRQILGQKVEFLVSFYNNEISEKSEIFDDQFSVERPDGSNFTLKIRSTKLEDSAMYFCASLEQGTNTEAFFGQGTRLTVV.

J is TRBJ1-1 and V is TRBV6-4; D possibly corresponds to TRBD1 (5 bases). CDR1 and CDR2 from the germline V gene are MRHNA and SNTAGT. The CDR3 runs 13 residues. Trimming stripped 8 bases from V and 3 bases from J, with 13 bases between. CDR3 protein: CASQGGAHTEAFF. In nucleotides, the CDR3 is TGTGCCAGCCAGGGAGGGGCCCACACTGAAGCTTTCTTT.

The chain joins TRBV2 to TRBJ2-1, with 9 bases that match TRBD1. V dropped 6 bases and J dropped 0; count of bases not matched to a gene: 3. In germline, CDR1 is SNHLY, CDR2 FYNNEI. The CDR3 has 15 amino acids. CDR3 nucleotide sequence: TGTGCCAGCAGCTCGACAGGGGGCTCCTACAATGAGCAGTTCTTC. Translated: CASSSTGGSYNEQFF.

CDR3 residues: CASSEGDTLVVHF. The CDR3, as DNA: TGTGCCAGCAGTGAAGGGGACACCCTGGTGGTACACTTT. The V call is TRBV6-1, the J call TRBJ1-6, with D perhaps matching TRBD1 (6 bases). Germline CDR1 reads MNHNS; CDR2 reads SASEGT. This CDR3 region has 13 residues. V was cut by 1 base and J by 19 bases, with 17 bases left in between.

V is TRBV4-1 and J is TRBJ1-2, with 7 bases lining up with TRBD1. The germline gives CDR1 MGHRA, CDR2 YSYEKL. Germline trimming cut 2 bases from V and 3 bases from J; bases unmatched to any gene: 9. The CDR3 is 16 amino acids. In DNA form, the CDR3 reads TGCGCCAGCAGCCAACGCCGCCGAGACAGGGACTATGGCTACACCTTC. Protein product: CASSQRRRDRDYGYTF.

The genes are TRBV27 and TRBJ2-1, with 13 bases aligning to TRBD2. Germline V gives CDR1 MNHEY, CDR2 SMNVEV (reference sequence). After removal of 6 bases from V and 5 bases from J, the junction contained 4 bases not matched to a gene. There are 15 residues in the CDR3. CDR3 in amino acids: CASSHTSGRDNEQFF. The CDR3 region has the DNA TGTGCCAGCAGCCATACTAGCGGGAGGGACAATGAGCAGTTCTTC.

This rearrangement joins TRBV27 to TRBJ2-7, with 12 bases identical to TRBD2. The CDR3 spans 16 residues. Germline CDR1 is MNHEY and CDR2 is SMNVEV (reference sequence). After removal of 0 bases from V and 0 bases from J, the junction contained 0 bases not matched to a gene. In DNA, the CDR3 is TGTGCCAGCAGTTTATCGACTAGCGGGAGCTCCTACGAGCAGTACTTC. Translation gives CASSLSTSGSSYEQYF.

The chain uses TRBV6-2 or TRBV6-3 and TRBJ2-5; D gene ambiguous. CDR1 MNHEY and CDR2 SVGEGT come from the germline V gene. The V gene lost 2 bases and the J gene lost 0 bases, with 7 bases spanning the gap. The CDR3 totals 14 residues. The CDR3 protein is CASSYVEYQETQYF. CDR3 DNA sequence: TGTGCCAGCAGTTACGTGGAGTACCAAGAGACCCAGTACTTC.

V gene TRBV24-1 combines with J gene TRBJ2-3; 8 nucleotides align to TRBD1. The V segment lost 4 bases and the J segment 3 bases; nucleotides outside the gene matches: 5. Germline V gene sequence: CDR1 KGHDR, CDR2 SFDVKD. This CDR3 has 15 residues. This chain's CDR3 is CATSDLTGETDTQYF. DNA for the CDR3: TGTGCCACCAGTGACCTGACAGGGGAAACAGATACGCAGTATTTT.

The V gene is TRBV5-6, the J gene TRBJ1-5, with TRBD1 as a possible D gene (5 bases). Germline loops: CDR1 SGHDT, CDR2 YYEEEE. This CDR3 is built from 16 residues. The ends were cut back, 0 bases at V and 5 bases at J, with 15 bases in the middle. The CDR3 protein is CASSLGSGENYQPQHF. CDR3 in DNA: TGTGCCAGCAGCTTGGGGTCGGGGGAAAACTATCAGCCCCAGCATTTT.

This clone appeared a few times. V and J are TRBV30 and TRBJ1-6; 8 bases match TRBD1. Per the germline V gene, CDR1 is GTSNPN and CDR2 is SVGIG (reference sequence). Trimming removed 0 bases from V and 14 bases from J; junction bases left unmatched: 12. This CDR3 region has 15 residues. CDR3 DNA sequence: TGTGCCTGGAGTGTACCGGGACAGGTCATTTATTCCCTCCACTTT. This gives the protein CAWSVPGQVIYSLHF.

CDR3 in amino acids: CAFRGGYTEAFF. CDR3 DNA sequence: TGTGCCTTTAGGGGGGGGTACACTGAAGCTTTCTTT. This chain links TRBV30 with TRBJ1-1, with D perhaps matching TRBD1 (6 bases). Germline CDR1 reads GTSNPN; CDR2 reads SVGIG (reference sequence). V lost 7 bases and J 3 bases, leaving 12 bases between the germline ends. This CDR3 contains 12 residues.

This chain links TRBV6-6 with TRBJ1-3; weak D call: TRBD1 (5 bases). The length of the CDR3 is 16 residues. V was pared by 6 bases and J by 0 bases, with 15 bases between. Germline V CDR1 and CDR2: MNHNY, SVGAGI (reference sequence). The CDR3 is CASSGGGHRSGNTIYF. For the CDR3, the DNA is TGTGCCAGCAGCGGCGGCGGACACCGCTCTGGAAACACCATATATTTT.

The CDR3 nucleotides are TGTGCCACCAGCAGACTAAGCGGGAGGGCCGGGGAGACCCAGTACTTC. Protein product: CATSRLSGRAGETQYF. The V and J genes are TRBV15 and TRBJ2-5; 10 positions match TRBD2. The V and J ends lost 2 bases and 5 bases, in that order; junction bases with no gene match: 8. There are 16 residues in the CDR3. Germline assignment: CDR1 LNHNV and CDR2 YYDKDF (reference sequence).

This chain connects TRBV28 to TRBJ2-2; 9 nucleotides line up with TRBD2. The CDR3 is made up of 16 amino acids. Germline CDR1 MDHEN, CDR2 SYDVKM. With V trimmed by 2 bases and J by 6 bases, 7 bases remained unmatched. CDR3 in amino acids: CASSLLGGRAAGELFF. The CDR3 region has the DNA TGTGCCAGCAGTTTACTCGGCGGGAGGGCCGCCGGGGAGCTGTTTTTT.

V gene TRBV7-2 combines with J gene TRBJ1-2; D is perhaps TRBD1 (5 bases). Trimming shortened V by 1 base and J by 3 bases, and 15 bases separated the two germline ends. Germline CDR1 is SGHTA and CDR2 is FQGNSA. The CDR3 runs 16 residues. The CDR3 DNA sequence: TGTGCCAGCAGCTTAGTTGGCGGGGCACTCGACTATGGCTACACCTTC. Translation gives CASSLVGGALDYGYTF.

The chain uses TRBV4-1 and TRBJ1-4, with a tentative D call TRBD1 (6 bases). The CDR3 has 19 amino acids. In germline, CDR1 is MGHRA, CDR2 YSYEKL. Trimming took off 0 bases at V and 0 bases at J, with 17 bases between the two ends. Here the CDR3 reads CASSQDLQGTYSTNEKLFF. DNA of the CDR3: TGCGCCAGCAGCCAAGATCTGCAGGGGACCTACTCAACTAATGAAAAACTGTTTTTT.

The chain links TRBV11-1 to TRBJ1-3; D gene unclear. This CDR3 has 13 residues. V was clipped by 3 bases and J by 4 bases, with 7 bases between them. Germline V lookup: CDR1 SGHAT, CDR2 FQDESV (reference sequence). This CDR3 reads CASSFYEGNTIYF. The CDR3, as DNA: TGTGCCAGCAGCTTCTACGAGGGAAACACCATATATTTT.

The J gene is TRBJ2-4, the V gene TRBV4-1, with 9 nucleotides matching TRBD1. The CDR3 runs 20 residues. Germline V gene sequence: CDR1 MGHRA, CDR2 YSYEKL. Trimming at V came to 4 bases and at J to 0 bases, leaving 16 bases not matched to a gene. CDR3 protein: CASSRTIRTGEILAKNIQYF. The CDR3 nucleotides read TGCGCCAGCAGCCGAACCATACGGACAGGGGAAATTTTAGCCAAAAACATTCAGTACTTC.

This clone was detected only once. The CDR3 DNA follows: TGTGCCAGCAGCGTAGCCACAGGGGGCGCGGGCGAAGAGACCCAGTACTTC. It yields the protein CASSVATGGAGEETQYF. The gene calls are TRBV9 and TRBJ2-5; 9 nucleotides agree with TRBD1. The CDR3 has 17 residues. V was pared by 0 bases and J by 3 bases, with 9 bases of the junction left unmatched. The germline gives CDR1 SGDLS, CDR2 YYNGEE.

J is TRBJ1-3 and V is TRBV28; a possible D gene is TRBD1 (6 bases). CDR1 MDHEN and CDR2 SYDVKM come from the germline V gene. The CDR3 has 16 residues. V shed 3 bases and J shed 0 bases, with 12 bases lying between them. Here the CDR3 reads CASSFAGETSGNTIYF. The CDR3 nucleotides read TGTGCCAGCAGTTTTGCAGGGGAAACCTCTGGAAACACCATATATTTT.

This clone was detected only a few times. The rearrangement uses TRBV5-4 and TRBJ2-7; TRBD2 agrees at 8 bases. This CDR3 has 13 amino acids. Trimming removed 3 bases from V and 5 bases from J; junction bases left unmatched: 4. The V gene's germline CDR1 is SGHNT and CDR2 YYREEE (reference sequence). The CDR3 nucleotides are TGTGCCAGCAGCTCGGGGGGGCGGGACGAGCAGTACTTC. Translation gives CASSSGGRDEQYF.